The sequence of this TCR beta chain was determined in a study of blood T cell repertoires in COVID-19. A Seattle source enrolled patients during active infection and followed them longitudinally. Deletions cut 5 bases from V and 6 bases from J, with 11 bases between. The germline CDR1 and CDR2 sequences are DFQATT and SNEGSKA (reference sequence). The CDR3 runs to 11 residues. Data came from immunoSEQ multiplex PCR; TCRdb stores just in-frame clones and leaves some out. Found here are some 240,000 clones, almost 90% of them singletons; the top ten hold around 1.9%. This sequence joins TRBV20-1 and TRBJ2-7; possible D gene TRBD1, 5 bases. This clonotype was sampled from a woman aged 55-69 years with COVID-19, enrolled during active disease. Sequenced: peripheral blood. The CDR3 loop is CSARRDSEQYF. The CDR3 DNA reads TGCAGTGCTCGCAGGGATTCCGAGCAGTACTTC.